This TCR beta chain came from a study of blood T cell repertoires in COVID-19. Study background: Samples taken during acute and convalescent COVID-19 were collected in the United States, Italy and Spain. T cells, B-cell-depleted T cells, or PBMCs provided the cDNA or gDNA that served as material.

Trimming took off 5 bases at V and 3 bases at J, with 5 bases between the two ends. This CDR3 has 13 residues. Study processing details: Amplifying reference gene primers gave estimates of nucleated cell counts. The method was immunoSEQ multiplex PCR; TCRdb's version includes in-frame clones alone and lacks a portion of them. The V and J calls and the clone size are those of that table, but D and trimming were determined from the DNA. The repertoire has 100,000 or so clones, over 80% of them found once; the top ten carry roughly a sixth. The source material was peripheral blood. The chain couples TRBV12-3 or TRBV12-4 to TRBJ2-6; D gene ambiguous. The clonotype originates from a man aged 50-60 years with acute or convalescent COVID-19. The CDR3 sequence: CASSTDGANVLTF. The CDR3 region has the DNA TGTGCCAGCAGTACAGATGGGGCCAACGTCCTGACTTTC.